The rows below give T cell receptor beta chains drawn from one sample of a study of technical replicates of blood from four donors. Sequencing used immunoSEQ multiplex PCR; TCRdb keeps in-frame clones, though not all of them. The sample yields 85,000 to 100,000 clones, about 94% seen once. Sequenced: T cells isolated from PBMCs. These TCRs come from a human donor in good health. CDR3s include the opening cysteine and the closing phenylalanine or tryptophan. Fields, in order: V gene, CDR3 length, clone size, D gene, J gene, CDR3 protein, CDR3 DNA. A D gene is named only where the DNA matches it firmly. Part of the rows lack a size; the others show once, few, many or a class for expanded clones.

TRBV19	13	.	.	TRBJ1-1	CASSIGRRTEAFF	TGTGCCAGTAGTATCGGCAGGCGCACTGAAGCTTTCTTT
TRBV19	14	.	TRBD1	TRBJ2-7	CASTRTGDSYEQYF	TGTGCCAGTACAAGGACAGGGGACTCCTACGAGCAGTACTTC
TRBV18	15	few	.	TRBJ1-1	CASSPRGALNTEAFF	TGTGCCAGCTCACCACGCGGGGCGCTGAACACTGAAGCTTTCTTT
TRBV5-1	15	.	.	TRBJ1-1	CASAAPSSLSPEAFF	TGCGCCAGCGCGGCCCCGTCTTCCCTTTCCCCAGAAGCTTTCTTT
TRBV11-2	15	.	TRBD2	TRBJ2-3	CASSSQAGGTDTQYF	TGTGCCAGCAGCTCCCAAGCGGGGGGAACAGATACGCAGTATTTT
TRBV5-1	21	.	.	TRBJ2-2	CASRHVGDVFGGEEFTGELFF	TGCGCCAGCAGACACGTAGGGGATGTGTTTGGGGGCGAGGAATTCACCGGGGAGCTGTTTTTT
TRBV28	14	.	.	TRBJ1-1	CASSSPRVKTEAFF	TGTGCCAGCAGTTCCCCTCGGGTAAAGACTGAAGCTTTCTTT
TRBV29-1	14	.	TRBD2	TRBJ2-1	CSVDETSGYNEQFF	TGCAGCGTTGACGAGACTAGCGGTTACAATGAGCAGTTCTTC
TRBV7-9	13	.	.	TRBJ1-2	CASSDFSPASYTF	TGTGCCAGCAGCGACTTTTCGCCGGCCTCCTACACCTTC
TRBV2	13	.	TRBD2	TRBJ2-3	CASSPPSGRPQYF	TGTGCCAGCAGTCCTCCTAGCGGAAGGCCGCAGTATTTT
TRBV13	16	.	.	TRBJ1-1	CASSLSVGLRNTEAFF	TGTGCCAGCAGCTTAAGTGTGGGACTCCGGAACACTGAAGCTTTCTTT
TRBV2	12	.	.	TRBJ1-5	CASSSFNQPQHF	TGTGCCAGCAGTTCGTTTAATCAGCCCCAGCATTTT
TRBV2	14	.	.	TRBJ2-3	CASSEDYYTDTQYF	TGTGCCAGCAGTGAGGACTATTACACAGATACGCAGTATTTT
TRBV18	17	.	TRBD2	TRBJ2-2	CASSPAGLATNTGELFF	TGTGCCAGCTCACCTGCCGGACTAGCGACGAACACCGGGGAGCTGTTTTTT
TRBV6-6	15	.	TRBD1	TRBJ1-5	CASSFSGTDNQPQHF	TGTGCCAGCAGTTTCTCCGGGACAGACAATCAGCCCCAGCATTTT
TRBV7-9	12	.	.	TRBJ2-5	CASSATGETQYF	TGTGCCAGCAGCGCCACCGGAGAGACCCAGTACTTC
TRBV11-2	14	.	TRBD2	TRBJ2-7	CASSFTSGSYEQYF	TGTGCCAGCAGCTTCACTAGCGGGTCCTACGAGCAGTACTTC
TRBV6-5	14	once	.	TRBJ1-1	CAAGGAFGNTEAFF	TGTGCCGCCGGAGGGGCTTTCGGGAACACTGAAGCTTTCTTT
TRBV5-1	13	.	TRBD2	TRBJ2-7	CASSGTSEYEQYF	TGCGCCAGCTCCGGGACTAGCGAGTACGAGCAGTACTTC
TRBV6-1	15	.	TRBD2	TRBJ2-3	CASHPLAGLTDTQYF	TGTGCCAGCCACCCGCTAGCGGGGCTCACAGATACGCAGTATTTT
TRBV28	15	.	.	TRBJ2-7	CASSPGTLLSYEQYF	TGTGCCAGCAGTCCAGGGACACTGCTTTCCTACGAGCAGTACTTC
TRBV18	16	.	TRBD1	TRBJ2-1	CASSPLPGQGANEQFF	TGTGCCAGCTCACCCCTTCCGGGACAGGGGGCGAATGAGCAGTTCTTC
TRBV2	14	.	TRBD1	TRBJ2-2	CAKTGGPNTGELFF	TGTGCCAAGACAGGGGGTCCTAACACCGGGGAGCTGTTTTTT
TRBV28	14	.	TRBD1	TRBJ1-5	CASQRRDRHQPQHF	TGTGCCAGCCAACGGCGGGACAGACATCAGCCCCAGCATTTT
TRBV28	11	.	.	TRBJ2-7	CASSTSYEQYF	.
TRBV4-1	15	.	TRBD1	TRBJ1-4	CASSPGQVANEKLFF	TGCGCCAGCAGCCCTGGACAGGTAGCTAATGAAAAACTGTTTTTT
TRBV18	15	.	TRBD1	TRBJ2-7	CASSPSGTVSYEQYF	TGTGCCAGCTCGCCGAGTGGGACAGTCTCCTACGAGCAGTACTTC
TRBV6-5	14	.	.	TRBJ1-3	CASTDQLSGNTIYF	TGTGCCAGCACCGACCAACTATCAGGAAACACCATATATTTT
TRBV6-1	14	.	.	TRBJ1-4	CASSEGQEREKLFF	TGTGCCAGCAGTGAAGGACAGGAACGTGAAAAACTGTTTTTT
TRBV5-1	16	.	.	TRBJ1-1	CASSLAVGGLNTEAFF	TGCGCCAGCAGCTTGGCGGTGGGGGGACTGAACACTGAAGCTTTCTTT
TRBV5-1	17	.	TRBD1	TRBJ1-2	CASKYGQAGSSIYGYTF	TGCGCCAGCAAATACGGACAGGCCGGCTCCAGCATCTATGGCTACACCTTC
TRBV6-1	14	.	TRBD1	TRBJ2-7	CASIGQGGGYEQYF	TGTGCCAGCATCGGACAGGGAGGTGGGTACGAGCAGTACTTC
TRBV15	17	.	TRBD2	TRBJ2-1	CATSRGLTSGGGNEQFF	TGTGCCACCAGCAGAGGCCTGACTAGCGGGGGGGGGAATGAGCAGTTCTTC
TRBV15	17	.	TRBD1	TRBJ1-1	CATSRQPRRDRDTEAFF	TGTGCCACCAGCAGACAACCTCGCCGGGACAGGGACACTGAAGCTTTCTTT
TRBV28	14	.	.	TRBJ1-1	CASSFWGTGSEAFF	TGTGCCAGCAGTTTCTGGGGAACAGGGTCTGAAGCTTTCTTT
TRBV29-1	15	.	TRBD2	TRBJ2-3	CSVVGGGRSTDTQYF	TGCAGCGTTGTGGGCGGGGGTCGAAGCACAGATACGCAGTATTTT
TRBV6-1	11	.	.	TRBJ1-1	CASWGVGKAFF	TGTGCCAGCTGGGGGGTCGGGAAAGCTTTCTTT
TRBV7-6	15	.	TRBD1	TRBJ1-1	CASRISPGQGEVAFF	TGTGCCAGCAGGATTAGTCCGGGACAGGGGGAGGTGGCTTTCTTT
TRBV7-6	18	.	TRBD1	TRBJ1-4	CASSSTGGSFATNEKLFF	TGTGCCAGCAGCTCGACAGGGGGCTCATTTGCAACTAATGAAAAACTGTTTTTT
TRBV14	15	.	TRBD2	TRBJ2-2	CASSQIAGDGGELFF	TGTGCCAGCAGCCAAATAGCGGGAGACGGCGGGGAGCTGTTTTTT
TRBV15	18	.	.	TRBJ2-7	CATSRATKLDGGSYEQYF	TGTGCCACCAGCAGAGCTACTAAGCTAGACGGAGGATCCTACGAGCAGTACTTC
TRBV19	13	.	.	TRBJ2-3	CASSWGERDTQYF	TGTGCCAGTAGTTGGGGGGAGAGAGATACGCAGTATTTT
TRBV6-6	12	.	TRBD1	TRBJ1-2	CASRTGEGGYTF	TGTGCCAGCAGGACAGGGGAAGGCGGCTACACCTTC
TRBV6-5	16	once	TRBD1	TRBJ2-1	CASSYTTGGVNNEQFF	TGTGCCAGCAGTTACACGACAGGGGGCGTAAACAATGAGCAGTTCTTC
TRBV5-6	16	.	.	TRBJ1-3	CASSLFSRQHGNTIYF	TGTGCCAGCAGCTTGTTCAGCAGACAGCACGGAAACACCATATATTTT
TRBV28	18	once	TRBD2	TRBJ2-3	CASSFPLLAGVGEDTQYF	TGTGCCAGCAGTTTTCCCCTACTAGCGGGAGTCGGTGAAGATACGCAGTATTTT
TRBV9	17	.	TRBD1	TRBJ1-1	CASSASRDRGMNTEAFF	TGTGCCAGCAGCGCGTCCCGGGACAGGGGGATGAACACTGAAGCTTTCTTT
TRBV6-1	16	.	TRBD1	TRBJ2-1	CASSELWGQGNNEQFF	TGTGCCAGCAGTGAATTATGGGGACAGGGAAACAATGAGCAGTTCTTC
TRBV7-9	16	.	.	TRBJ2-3	CASSSSGGQTTDTQYF	TGTGCCAGCAGCTCCTCCGGAGGACAGACGACAGATACGCAGTATTTT
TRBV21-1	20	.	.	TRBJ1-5	CASSKELFRQRRYSNQPQHF	TGTGCCAGCAGCAAAGAACTTTTTCGGCAGCGACGTTATAGCAATCAGCCCCAGCATTTT
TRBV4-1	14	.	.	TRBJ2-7	CASSRQSSSYEQYF	TGCGCCAGCAGCCGACAGTCGAGCTCCTACGAGCAGTACTTC
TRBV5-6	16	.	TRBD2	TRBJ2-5	CASSLARGGVQETQYF	TGTGCCAGCAGCTTGGCTCGGGGAGGGGTACAAGAGACCCAGTACTTC
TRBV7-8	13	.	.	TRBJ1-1	CASSLETGRRAFF	TGTGCCAGCAGCTTAGAGACAGGCCGAAGAGCTTTCTTT